The clone carrying this T cell receptor (beta chain) was seen ten or more times. The entry originates in a study of T-cell reconstitution after alpha-beta-depleted transplantation in children. The germline V gene encodes CDR1 DFQATT and CDR2 SNEGSKA (reference sequence). With V trimmed by 5 bases and J by 4 bases, 7 bases remained unmatched. This CDR3 contains 14 residues. Construction of the TCRbeta library involved unique molecular identifiers. Each CDR3 protein gets one entry after TCRdb re-called the PCR reads with MiXCR. The repertoire holds around 680,000 distinct CDR3 sequences, with approximately 15% as singletons.

This TCR was recovered from a human donor who donated a stem cell graft to a child with acute myeloid leukemia. This chain joins TRBV20-1 and TRBJ2-1; TRBD1 aligns across 8 bases. Here the sequenced sample was PBMCs from the stem cell graft donor, taken from the stem cell graft. This CDR3 reads CSAPSGTGYNEQFF. In nucleotides, the CDR3 is TGCAGTGCTCCGTCAGGGACAGGATACAATGAGCAGTTCTTC.